A single sample gave rise to the 26 T cell receptor beta chains below, sequenced in a study of shared clonotypes between healthy human individuals. Only in-frame clones appear in the TCRdb table, and some are missing; sequencing was by immunoSEQ multiplex PCR. The repertoire holds hundreds of thousands of clones, with about 80% as singletons. The sequenced material came from PBMCs. The receptors come from a middle-aged woman in good health. Some clones in this sample may be carry-over from other donors' samples.

The chain has TRBV27 and TRBJ2-1; 10 nucleotides agree with TRBD1. CDR1 and CDR2 from the germline V gene are MNHEY and SMNVEV (reference sequence). The V segment lost 8 bases and the J segment 8 bases; nucleotides outside the gene matches: 9. CDR3 length: 14 amino acids. The CDR3 sequence: CASGDRGLWDEQFF. The CDR3 region has the DNA TGTGCCAGCGGCGACAGGGGGCTCTGGGATGAGCAGTTCTTC.

This clone was seen just once. The chain employs TRBV7-8 and TRBJ2-7; the match to TRBD2 covers 9 bases. V lost 6 bases and J lost 1; bases outside the gene matches: 4. The length of the CDR3 is 14 residues. Germline V gene lookup returns CDR1 SGHVS and CDR2 FQNEAQ. CDR3 DNA: TGTGCCAGCAGGAGGACTAGCGCGTCCTACGAGCAGTACTTC. It translates to CASRRTSASYEQYF.

The chain recombines TRBV4-3 with TRBJ1-2, with a possible D match to TRBD1 (6 bases). Germline V gene lookup returns CDR1 LGHNA and CDR2 YSLEER. V dropped 1 base and J dropped 8 bases, with 17 bases sitting between them. This CDR3 is built from 15 residues. This chain's CDR3 is CASSQGGRGRRGYTF. The CDR3 DNA reads TGCGCCAGCAGCCAAGGAGGCAGGGGACGGCGAGGCTACACCTTC.

J is TRBJ2-7 and V is TRBV2; 7 nucleotides line up with TRBD1. Germline V gene data show CDR1 as SNHLY and CDR2 as FYNNEI. This CDR3 comprises 13 residues. The trim removed 5 bases at V and 5 bases at J, leaving 6 bases unmatched. This CDR3 is CASSRQGRDEQYF. The CDR3 nucleotides are TGTGCCAGCAGTCGACAGGGTAGGGACGAGCAGTACTTC.

This clone was detected only once. This specimen includes other DNA sequences encoding the same CDR3. The chain employs TRBV9 and TRBJ2-3; unclear D gene. The CDR3 runs to 13 residues. Between the trimmed V and J ends, which lost 2 bases and 0 bases, there was a span of 4 bases. Germline V gene sequence: CDR1 SGDLS, CDR2 YYNGEE. CDR3 nucleotide sequence: TGTGCCAGCAGCGTCACCAGCACAGATACGCAGTATTTT. It is translated as CASSVTSTDTQYF.

To note about this clone: With a far larger clone one base away, a read error is the likely cause. Additional DNA sequences in this sample encode the identical CDR3. The V call is TRBV11-2, the J call TRBJ2-2; no firm D call. CDR1 and CDR2 from the germline V gene are SGHAT and FQNNGV. The CDR3 spans 14 residues. The V end was cut by 2 bases, the J end by 1 base, with 5 bases between. The CDR3 protein is CASSLFQNTGELFF. CDR3 sequence (DNA): TGTGCCAGCAGCTTATTCCAGAACACCGGGGAGCTGTTTTTT.

This clone was picked up a small number of times. J is TRBJ2-5 and V is TRBV6-5, with D unclear. Germline V gene sequence: CDR1 MNHEY, CDR2 SVGAGI. The CDR3 covers 14 residues. V lost 0 bases, J lost 8 bases, and 13 bases lay in between. The CDR3 spells CASSYSLTQNTQYF. CDR3 coding DNA: TGTGCCAGCAGTTACTCTTTAACCCAGAATACCCAGTACTTC.

J is TRBJ1-1 and V is TRBV5-1; possible D gene TRBD1, 6 bases. The V gene lost 3 bases and the J gene lost 1 base, with 13 bases spanning the gap. CDR3 length: 15 amino acids. Germline V gives CDR1 SGHRS, CDR2 YFSETQ. This chain's CDR3 is CASSWGAVENTEAFF. CDR3 bases: TGCGCCAGCAGCTGGGGGGCAGTCGAGAACACTGAAGCTTTCTTT.

This clone was seen repeatedly, ten times or more. This same CDR3 is encoded by further DNA sequences in the sample. The chain employs TRBV9 and TRBJ1-1; D possibly corresponds to TRBD1 (5 bases). Looked up from germline, CDR1 is SGDLS and CDR2 is YYNGEE. The CDR3 sequence is 15 residues long. V was pared by 0 bases and J by 4 bases, with 13 bases between. The CDR3: CASSVAPQGSTEAFF. The CDR3 DNA is TGTGCCAGCAGCGTAGCTCCTCAGGGTTCCACTGAAGCTTTCTTT.

V and J are TRBV2 and TRBJ2-1; 8 bases agree with TRBD2. The germline V gene encodes CDR1 SNHLY and CDR2 FYNNEI. The CDR3 is 17 amino acids. V lost 0 bases and J lost 7; bases outside the gene matches: 11. In DNA, the CDR3 is TGTGCCAGCAGTGAAGCGAGTTTTGGTAGCGGGATGAATGAGCAGTTCTTC. Its protein is CASSEASFGSGMNEQFF.

For the CDR3, the DNA is TGCGCCAGCAGTAAGGGGAGCGGGGAGACCCAGTACTTC. Translation gives CASSKGSGETQYF. This chain links TRBV5-1 with TRBJ2-5; perhaps TRBD2 as D (6 bases). CDR3 length equals 13 residues. Germline values: CDR1 SGHRS, CDR2 YFSETQ. With 5 bases removed from V and 5 bases from J, the gap between germline ends came to 13 bases. The full variable domain, with the rest looked up from reference TRBV5-1 and TRBJ2-5, is KAGVTQTPRYLIKTRGQQVTLSCSPISGHRSVSWYQQTPGQGLQFLFEYFSETQRNKGNFPGRFSGRQFSNSRSEMNVSTLELGDSALYLCASSKGSGETQYFGPGTRLLVL.

The chain uses TRBV28 and TRBJ2-7; D is unresolved. V gave up 5 bases and J gave up 2 bases, with 10 bases separating them. The length of the CDR3 is 13 residues. The germline CDR1 and CDR2 sequences are MDHEN and SYDVKM. The CDR3 sequence is CASSPGSAYEQYF. The CDR3 DNA is TGTGCCAGCAGTCCCGGGTCAGCCTACGAGCAGTACTTC. The entire variable domain, with the rest obtained from reference TRBV28 and TRBJ2-7, is as follows: DVKVTQSSRYLVKRTGEKVFLECVQDMDHENMFWYRQDPGLGLRLIYFSYDVKMKEKGDIPEGYSVSREKKERFSLILESASTNQTSMYLCASSPGSAYEQYFGPGTRLTVT.

With regard to this clone: A much larger clone differs from this one at a single base, so this may be a read error. Within the sample, other DNA sequences also encode this same CDR3. V gene TRBV6-1 combines with J gene TRBJ2-5; 7 nucleotides line up with TRBD1. The germline V gene encodes CDR1 MNHNS and CDR2 SASEGT. Germline trimming cut 6 bases from V and 2 bases from J; bases unmatched to any gene: 3. The CDR3 spans 13 residues. For the CDR3, the DNA is TGTGCCAGCAGCCGGGACAGACAAGAGACCCAGTACTTC. This encodes CASSRDRQETQYF.

The chain employs TRBV2 and TRBJ1-1; no clear D gene. The V end lost 10 bases, the J end lost 5 bases, and 20 bases lay between the germline ends. This CDR3 has 14 amino acids. Germline lookup yields CDR1 SNHLY and CDR2 FYNNEI. The CDR3: CATQEEGGGTEAFF. Written as DNA, the CDR3 is TGTGCCACCCAAGAGGAGGGAGGAGGGACTGAAGCTTTCTTT.

The CDR3 region has the DNA TGTGCCAGCAGTTACAAGGACAGGAATCAGCCCCAGCATTTT. Its protein product is CASSYKDRNQPQHF. The rearrangement links TRBV6-5 to TRBJ1-5, with 7 nucleotides matching TRBD1. The CDR3 runs 14 residues. The V gene end was trimmed by 2 bases and the J gene end by 4 bases; junction bases not matched to a gene: 2. Germline V CDR1 and CDR2: MNHEY, SVGAGI.

Only one count was recorded for this clone. J is TRBJ1-1 and V is TRBV28; D call uncertain. CDR1 and CDR2 from the germline V gene are MDHEN and SYDVKM. CDR3 length equals 13 residues. V dropped 3 bases and J dropped 1 base, with 6 bases sitting between them. The CDR3, as DNA: TGTGCCAGCAGTTTTCCCCAGAACACTGAAGCTTTCTTT. Its protein is CASSFPQNTEAFF.

The chain links TRBV2 to TRBJ2-3; D not resolved. This CDR3 region has 12 residues. The V gene lost 5 bases and the J gene lost 3 bases, with 6 bases spanning the gap. Germline lookup yields CDR1 SNHLY and CDR2 FYNNEI. The chain's CDR3 is CASSSATDTQYF. The CDR3 coding sequence is TGTGCCAGCAGTTCCGCGACAGATACGCAGTATTTT.

The chain couples TRBV5-1 to TRBJ1-1; no clear D. This CDR3 is built from 13 residues. The V end was cut by 5 bases, the J end by 1 base, with 9 bases between. Per the germline V gene, CDR1 is SGHRS and CDR2 is YFSETQ. The CDR3 is CASRIEWNTEAFF. CDR3 bases: TGCGCCAGCAGGATCGAATGGAACACTGAAGCTTTCTTT.

This rearrangement joins TRBV4-1 to TRBJ1-4; the match to TRBD1 covers 8 bases. This CDR3 region has 16 residues. Losses at the gene ends were 0 bases for V and 7 bases for J; bases not matched to a gene: 7. From germline, CDR1 is MGHRA and CDR2 YSYEKL. The CDR3 loop reads CASSQDLGQGGEKLFF. The CDR3 nucleotides are TGCGCCAGCAGCCAAGATTTAGGACAGGGTGGTGAAAAACTGTTTTTT.

The CDR3: CASSAPISGDNEQFF. CDR3 bases: TGTGCCAGCAGTGCGCCAATTAGCGGTGACAATGAGCAGTTCTTC. This chain links TRBV25-1 with TRBJ2-1; D is perhaps TRBD2 (6 bases). From germline, CDR1 is MGHDK and CDR2 SYGVNS. The length of the CDR3 is 15 residues. V dropped 4 bases and J dropped 5 bases, with 15 bases sitting between them.

The gene calls are TRBV4-3 and TRBJ2-2; TRBD1 matches at 9 bases. Losses at the gene ends were 3 bases for V and 3 bases for J; bases not matched to a gene: 2. The CDR3 is 15 residues long. CDR1 and CDR2 (germline): LGHNA, YSLEER. As DNA, the CDR3 is TGCGCCAGCAGCCAGGGACAGGGAGACACCGGGGAGCTGTTTTTT. Amino acid sequence: CASSQGQGDTGELFF.

The gene calls are TRBV10-1 and TRBJ2-5; 10 bases map to TRBD1. The CDR3 consists of 15 residues. Germline V CDR1 and CDR2: WNHNN, SYGVQD (reference sequence). Trimming cost V 6 bases and J 4 bases; bases outside gene matches: 8. In DNA, the CDR3 is TGCGCCAGCAGCGACAGGGGGCTGGGATCAGAGACCCAGTACTTC. Residues: CASSDRGLGSETQYF.

The chain recombines TRBV19 with TRBJ1-4; D uncertain. The germline V and J ends were trimmed by 5 bases and 2 bases, with 6 bases remaining between them. Germline V gene lookup returns CDR1 LNHDA and CDR2 SQIVND (reference sequence). This CDR3 contains 13 residues. CDR3 amino acids: CASSGHTNEKLFF. The CDR3, as DNA: TGTGCCAGTAGTGGTCATACTAATGAAAAACTGTTTTTT.

V is TRBV5-8 and J is TRBJ2-2; TRBD2 matches at 9 bases. CDR1 and CDR2 (germline): SGHTS, YDEGEE. There are 15 residues in the CDR3. Trimming cost V 3 bases and J 6 bases; bases outside gene matches: 6. CDR3 sequence: CASSWREGLAGELFF. Here the CDR3 DNA reads TGTGCCAGCAGCTGGCGGGAGGGCCTAGCCGGGGAGCTGTTTTTT.

Points on this clone: The identical CDR3 is also encoded by other nucleotide sequences in the sample. J is TRBJ1-5 and V is TRBV10-2; 9 positions agree with TRBD1. V gave up 6 bases and J gave up 0 bases; unmatched junction bases: 3. Per the germline V gene, CDR1 is WSHSY and CDR2 is SAAADI. This CDR3 region has 15 residues. The CDR3 nucleotides are TGCGCCAGCAGGGGGGACAGGGCTAGCAATCAGCCCCAGCATTTT. Encoded protein: CASRGDRASNQPQHF.

The chain joins TRBV5-1 to TRBJ2-7, with TRBD1 identical over 7 bases. This CDR3 region has 14 residues. The germline V gene encodes CDR1 SGHRS and CDR2 YFSETQ. Germline trimming cut 4 bases from V and 2 bases from J; bases unmatched to any gene: 6. CDR3 DNA sequence: TGCGCCAGCAGCGGCCGGACAGGCCCCTACGAGCAGTACTTC. Its translation: CASSGRTGPYEQYF.